The clone carrying this TCR beta chain was seen repeatedly, ten times or more. What it recognizes is unknown. One junction end does not reproduce the germline sequence, and a read error may be involved. The data stem from a study of T cells after yellow fever vaccination. Study at large: SMART-Seq v4 Ultra Low Input prepared the low-cell-number fractions.

There are 14 residues in the CDR3. Looked up from germline, CDR1 is SGHTA and CDR2 is FQGNSA. 5'RACE template switching produced TCR cDNA carrying a universal primer site and UMIs. TCRdb analysed the 5' RACE reads with MiXCR anew, one entry per CDR3 protein. The data show about 340,000 distinct CDR3 sequences, 8.7% seen once. Broader study findings: The presence of abundant clonotypes contaminating from the bulk population was possible in FACS-sorted repertoires. In post-booster samples, most primary-vaccination clones reappeared (just under 98% CD4, 70% to 90% CD8).

The material was PBMCs, obtained on the day of the first yellow fever vaccination. The chain joins TRBV7-2 to TRBJ1-5; D gene ambiguous. The sequence came from a man younger than 30 who received the YFV17D yellow fever vaccine. CDR3 DNA: TGCGCCAGCAGCCCGGGGAGGGGCAATCAGCCCCAGCATTTT. As protein: CASSPGRGNQPQHF.